The 9 T cell receptor beta chains reported below all come from one sample, sequenced in a study of T cells in Graves' hyperthyroidism and ophthalmopathy. RNA transcripts provided the source from which TCR beta CDR3 regions were amplified. First-round RT-PCR with HTBI primers amplified the TCR CDR3 region. MiXCR was run by TCRdb on the multiplex PCR reads, yielding one entry per CDR3 protein. In the table there are about 400,000 distinct CDR3 sequences, 20% to 25% of which are singletons. Sequenced input: blood. These receptors were taken from a man aged 50-60 years with Graves' hyperthyroidism.

In this sample, this clonotype turned up once. Given a much more abundant clone one base away, this may be a read error. The genes are TRBV3-1 and TRBJ2-5; D gene unclear. Germline V gene sequence: CDR1 LGHDT, CDR2 YNNKEL (reference sequence). Trimming pared 2 bases from V and 7 bases from J, leaving 8 bases between. CDR3 length: 12 residues. This chain's CDR3 is CASSQQSGTQYF. The CDR3 DNA reads TGTGCCAGCAGCCAACAGTCCGGGACCCAGTACTTC.

This clonotype was observed a few times. The rearrangement uses TRBV25-1 and TRBJ1-4, with D possibly matching TRBD1 (6 bases). CDR1 is MGHDK, CDR2 SYGVNS, per germline. V lost 2 bases, J lost 7 bases, and 11 bases lay in between. This CDR3 region has 14 residues. CDR3 nucleotide sequence: TGTGCCAGCAGTGAACGAGGGGGGAGTGAAAAACTGTTTTTT. Translating gives CASSERGGSEKLFF.

This clonotype was recorded at least ten times. The chain links TRBV12-3 or TRBV12-4 to TRBJ2-7; D unresolved. CDR3 size: 11 residues. The V gene lost 8 bases and the J gene lost 0 bases, with 5 bases spanning the gap. The CDR3 DNA sequence: TGTGCCAGCGGTAACTCCTACGAGCAGTACTTC. It yields the protein CASGNSYEQYF.

As for this clonotype: A clone one base away is much larger, so this may be a read error. This chain joins TRBV7-9 and TRBJ2-5; 8 bases map to TRBD1. The CDR3 covers 16 residues. CDR1 is SEHNR, CDR2 FQNEAQ, per germline (reference sequence). The trim removed 3 bases at V and 4 bases at J, leaving 10 bases unmatched. The CDR3: CASSLTGDVTGETQYF. The CDR3, as DNA: TGTGCCAGCAGCTTGACAGGGGATGTGACGGGAGAGACCCAGTACTTC.

V is TRBV5-1 and J is TRBJ1-3, with D possibly TRBD1 on 6 matching bases. V was cut by 2 bases and J by 0 bases, with 15 bases left in between. The CDR3 sequence is 17 residues long. Germline V CDR1 and CDR2: SGHRS, YFSETQ. The CDR3 DNA sequence: TGCGCCAGCAGCTTATGGGGGCCGGGCAACTCTGGAAACACCATATATTTT. Protein: CASSLWGPGNSGNTIYF.

In the case of this clonotype: Its ends do not fully match the called genes, so a read error is possible. The chain couples TRBV10-2 to TRBJ2-1; TRBD2 is a possible D gene (6 bases). Germline V gives CDR1 WSHSY, CDR2 SAAADI. The CDR3 has 13 residues. CDR3 in amino acids: CASRLAPGGEQFF. The CDR3 DNA follows: TGTGCCAGCCGTCTAGCACCTGGAGGGGAGCAGTTCTTC.

This chain joins TRBV20-1 and TRBJ2-1, with D possibly TRBD1 on 5 matching bases. V was shortened by 4 bases and J by 2 bases, with 12 bases between the two germline ends. The CDR3 runs 14 residues. CDR1 DFQATT and CDR2 SNEGSKA come from the germline V gene (reference sequence). Written as DNA, the CDR3 is TGCAGTGCTATTAGGGGCACCGCCTACAATGAGCAGTTCTTC. This translates into CSAIRGTAYNEQFF.

This clonotype has a count of ten or more. The chain recombines TRBV6-1 with TRBJ2-3; D not resolved. Germline V gives CDR1 MNHNS, CDR2 SASEGT. V was clipped by 0 bases and J by 5 bases, with 3 bases between them. This CDR3 is 12 amino acids long. Written as DNA, the CDR3 is TGTGCCAGCAGTGAAGCTCGAGATACGCAGTATTTT. Translation: CASSEARDTQYF.

The sample holds many counts of this clonotype. This sequence joins TRBV6-2 or TRBV6-3 and TRBJ2-3; TRBD2 matches at 14 bases. Losses at the gene ends were 5 bases for V and 5 bases for J; bases not matched to a gene: 12. This CDR3 contains 18 residues. Germline V gene data show CDR1 as MNHEY and CDR2 as SVGEGT. This CDR3 reads CASSQNVGLAGEVDTQYF. Written as DNA, the CDR3 is TGTGCCAGCAGTCAGAATGTGGGACTAGCGGGAGAAGTAGATACGCAGTATTTT.